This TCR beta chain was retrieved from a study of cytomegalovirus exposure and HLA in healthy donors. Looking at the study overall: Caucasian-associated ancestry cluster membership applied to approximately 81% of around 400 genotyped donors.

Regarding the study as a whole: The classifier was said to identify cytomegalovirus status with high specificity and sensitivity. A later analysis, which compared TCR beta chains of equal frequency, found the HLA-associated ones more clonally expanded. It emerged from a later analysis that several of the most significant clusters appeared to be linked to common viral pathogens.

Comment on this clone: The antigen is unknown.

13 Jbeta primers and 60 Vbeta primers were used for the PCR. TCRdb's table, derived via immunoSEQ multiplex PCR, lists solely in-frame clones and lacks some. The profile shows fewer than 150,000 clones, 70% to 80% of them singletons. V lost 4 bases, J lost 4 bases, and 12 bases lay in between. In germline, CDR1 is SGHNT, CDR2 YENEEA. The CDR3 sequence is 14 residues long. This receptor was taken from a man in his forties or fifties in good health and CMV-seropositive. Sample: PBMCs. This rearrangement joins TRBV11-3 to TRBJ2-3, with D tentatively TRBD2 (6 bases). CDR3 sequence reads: CASSSRLEADTQYF. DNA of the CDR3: TGTGCCAGCAGCTCCCGACTAGAGGCAGATACGCAGTATTTT.